This T cell receptor beta chain was captured by sequencing in a study of T cells after yellow fever vaccination. The germline V gene encodes CDR1 MRHNA and CDR2 SNTAGT. The CDR3 contains 14 residues. V lost 11 bases and J 9 bases, leaving 23 bases between the germline ends. This clonotype was seen a few times. TCRdb passed the 5' RACE reads through MiXCR, listing each CDR3 protein once. The profile shows some 350,000 distinct CDR3 sequences, around 10% of them singletons. This specimen consisted of PBMCs, obtained on the day of the first yellow fever vaccination. The source is a man between 18 and 35 years old who received the YFV17D yellow fever vaccine. V gene TRBV6-4 combines with J gene TRBJ2-1; D might be TRBD2 (7 bases). Here the CDR3 reads CAGEGVAAGSEQFF. The CDR3 DNA follows: TGTGCCGGGGAGGGGGTAGCGGCCGGGAGTGAGCAGTTCTTC.